The 24 T cell receptor beta chains in this list originate from one sample, sequenced in a study of blood T cell repertoires in COVID-19. Clones were read by immunoSEQ multiplex PCR, and TCRdb kept only the in-frame ones, dropping some. The repertoire holds 490,000 or so clones, approximately 88% seen once, with approximately 1.8% in the top ten. What was sequenced was PBMCs or T cells enriched from blood (not recorded which). The receptors were sampled from a woman between 40 and 55 years old who had recovered from COVID-19.

The rearrangement links TRBV19 to TRBJ1-1; a weak D match, TRBD1 (5 bases). The CDR3 is made up of 14 amino acids. Germline loops: CDR1 LNHDA, CDR2 SQIVND (reference sequence). The V end was cut by 9 bases, the J end by 0 bases, with 14 bases between. The CDR3 loop reads CASTWGGLNTEAFF. In DNA form, the CDR3 reads TGTGCCAGCACTTGGGGGGGGTTGAACACTGAAGCTTTCTTT.

This chain links TRBV7-8 with TRBJ2-5, with D maybe TRBD2 (5 bases). This CDR3 has 14 amino acids. Germline V gene lookup returns CDR1 SGHVS and CDR2 FQNEAQ. V was cut by 4 bases and J by 4 bases, with 13 bases left in between. CDR3 sequence: CASSSTMRLETQYF. The CDR3 bases are TGTGCCAGCAGCTCGACTATGAGATTAGAGACCCAGTACTTC.

The V and J genes are TRBV2 and TRBJ2-7; 9 bases map to TRBD1. Germline V lookup: CDR1 SNHLY, CDR2 FYNNEI. The CDR3 is made up of 13 amino acids. Losses at the gene ends were 7 bases for V and 2 bases for J; bases not matched to a gene: 3. The chain's CDR3 is CASTWDRAYEQYF. The CDR3 nucleotides are TGTGCCAGCACCTGGGACAGGGCCTACGAGCAGTACTTC.

The chain combines TRBV12-3 or TRBV12-4 with TRBJ1-2; perhaps TRBD1 as D (6 bases). V dropped 3 bases and J dropped 7 bases, with 12 bases sitting between them. The CDR3 totals 13 residues. The DNA for the CDR3 is TGTGCCAGCAGTTTGTACAGGGTCAGTGGCTACACCTTC. Translating it yields CASSLYRVSGYTF.

The rearrangement links TRBV19 to TRBJ2-3; D remains ambiguous. CDR3 length: 13 amino acids. Trimming shortened V by 3 bases and J by 6 bases, and 10 bases separated the two germline ends. The germline CDR1 and CDR2 sequences are LNHDA and SQIVND (reference sequence). CDR3 bases: TGTGCCAGTAGTATCGCGGTTAGGGATACGCAGTATTTT. Protein sequence: CASSIAVRDTQYF.

The gene calls are TRBV24-1 and TRBJ1-2, with D unclear. The CDR3 is 11 amino acids. Per the germline V gene, CDR1 is KGHDR and CDR2 is SFDVKD. Trimming removed 2 bases at V and 7 bases at J, with 4 bases between. The DNA for the CDR3 is TGTGCCACCAGTGATTACAGTGGCTACACCTTC. It yields the protein CATSDYSGYTF.

The count of this clone is one. The genes are TRBV13 and TRBJ2-2, with a possible D match to TRBD1 (6 bases). CDR3 length: 14 amino acids. CDR1 is PRHDT, CDR2 FYEKMQ, per germline (reference sequence). V shed 2 bases and J shed 9 bases, with 13 bases lying between them. The CDR3 here is CASSLNWDNRELFF. The CDR3, as DNA: TGTGCCAGCAGCTTAAATTGGGACAACAGGGAGCTGTTTTTT. The full variable domain, its missing parts supplied by reference TRBV13 and TRBJ2-2, is AAGVIQSPRHLIKEKRETATLKCYPIPRHDTVYWYQQGPGQDPQFLISFYEKMQSDKGSIPDRFSAQQFSDYHSELNMSSLELGDSALYFCASSLNWDNRELFFGEGSRLTVL.

This rearrangement joins TRBV30 to TRBJ1-1; TRBD1 might be the D (5 bases). Germline CDR1 reads GTSNPN; CDR2 reads SVGIG (reference sequence). Trimming removed 3 bases at V and 4 bases at J, with 15 bases between. The CDR3 loop spans 14 amino acids. Here the CDR3 DNA reads TGTGCCTGGAGAGCTTCGGGGGGGGGCACTGAAGCTTTCTTT. It codes for CAWRASGGGTEAFF.

The chain couples TRBV7-9 to TRBJ2-7; possible D gene TRBD1, 6 bases. Germline V CDR1 and CDR2: SEHNR, FQNEAQ (reference sequence). This CDR3 spans 12 amino acids. The ends were cut back, 5 bases at V and 6 bases at J, with 11 bases in the middle. The CDR3 DNA sequence: TGTGCCAGCAGCCCCCAGGGGATCGAGCAGTACTTC. It yields the protein CASSPQGIEQYF.

V usage is TRBV5-1 and J usage is TRBJ2-7; D is uncertain. The germline CDR1 and CDR2 sequences are SGHRS and YFSETQ. Trimming took off 0 bases at V and 1 base at J, with 8 bases between the two ends. The CDR3 length is 14 residues. The CDR3 bases are TGCGCCAGCAGCTTGGCGGTAGCATCCTACGAGCAGTACTTC. It codes for CASSLAVASYEQYF.

The chain links TRBV24-1 to TRBJ2-3; tentative D call: TRBD2 (5 bases). The CDR3 spans 15 residues. V dropped 4 bases and J dropped 3 bases, with 13 bases sitting between them. Germline V gene data show CDR1 as KGHDR and CDR2 as SFDVKD. This CDR3 is CATSEALGFTDTQYF. The CDR3 region has the DNA TGTGCCACCAGTGAGGCACTAGGCTTTACAGATACGCAGTATTTT.

The sample holds one count of this clone. The chain has TRBV3-1 (or the pseudogene TRBV3-2) and TRBJ1-2; 7 bases are a match to TRBD1. Germline loops: CDR1 LGHDT, CDR2 YNNKEL (reference sequence). CDR3 length equals 16 residues. Trimming took 4 bases from V and 8 from J; bases not matched to a gene: 16. In DNA form, the CDR3 reads TGTGCCAGCAGCCCCTTCTTTACAGGGGACGCCCTGGGCTACACCTTC. It yields the protein CASSPFFTGDALGYTF.

Comment on this clone: The same CDR3 also results from other DNA sequences found in this sample. This chain uses TRBV6-5 with TRBJ1-4; D uncertain. Germline CDR1 MNHEY, CDR2 SVGAGI. The CDR3 extends over 12 amino acids. The ends were cut back, 7 bases at V and 0 bases at J, with 3 bases in the middle. The CDR3 protein is CASTATNEKLFF. In DNA, the CDR3 is TGTGCCAGCACTGCAACTAATGAAAAACTGTTTTTT.

The rearrangement uses TRBV10-3 and TRBJ2-2, with 7 nucleotides matching TRBD1. V lost 0 bases to trimming and J lost 1 base; unmatched junction nucleotides: 2. The germline CDR1 and CDR2 sequences are ENHRY and SYGVKD. CDR3 size: 16 residues. This CDR3 reads CAISESGTENTGELFF. In DNA form, the CDR3 reads TGTGCCATCAGTGAGTCCGGGACAGAGAACACCGGGGAGCTGTTTTTT.

Remarks on this clone: One end of the junction is discordant with germline, which a read error may explain. V gene TRBV7-7 combines with J gene TRBJ2-1; 7 positions match TRBD2. The length of the CDR3 is 16 residues. Germline V lookup: CDR1 SSHAT, CDR2 FNYEAQ (reference sequence). CDR3 coding DNA: TGTGCTAGCAGCTTAGCGGGCCCGACCCTCTACAATGAGCAGTTCTTC. This gives the protein CASSLAGPTLYNEQFF.

The chain is built from TRBV2 and TRBJ1-1, with 11 bases aligning to TRBD1. The junction had 6 bases not matched to a gene; V was cut back by 6 bases and J by 6 bases. Looked up from germline, CDR1 is SNHLY and CDR2 is FYNNEI. The CDR3 has 14 residues. The CDR3 reads CASRSPGQGAEAFF. Here the CDR3 DNA reads TGTGCCAGCAGATCTCCGGGACAGGGGGCTGAAGCTTTCTTT.

The chain combines TRBV18 with TRBJ2-3, with D uncertain. This CDR3 is built from 16 residues. Per germline, CDR1 KGHSH and CDR2 LQKENI. V lost 3 bases to trimming and J lost 0 bases, with 13 bases between them. The CDR3 DNA reads TGTGCCAGCTCACCTACGACTTATGGGAGCACAGATACGCAGTATTTT. Amino acid sequence: CASSPTTYGSTDTQYF.

This chain connects TRBV20-1 to TRBJ1-2; 8 positions match TRBD1. This CDR3 has 17 amino acids. The junction had 16 bases not matched to a gene; V was cut back by 3 bases and J by 4 bases. CDR1 and CDR2 from the germline V gene are DFQATT and SNEGSKA (reference sequence). DNA of the CDR3: TGCAGTGCTAGTCCACCCGGGACAGGCGCCGAGATCTATGGCTACACCTTC. It translates to CSASPPGTGAEIYGYTF.

Only one count was recorded for this clone. The V call is TRBV11-2, the J call TRBJ1-2, with TRBD1 matching over 7 bases. The trim removed 5 bases at V and 2 bases at J, leaving 2 bases unmatched. CDR1 and CDR2 (germline): SGHAT, FQNNGV. This CDR3 has 13 residues. CDR3 DNA sequence: TGTGCCAGCAGCACGACAGGGAACTATGGCTACACCTTC. Amino acids: CASSTTGNYGYTF.

The CDR3 nucleotides are TGTGCCAGCAGTTTAAGAATCAGAGGACAGATTACCTACAATGAGCAGTTCTTC. It is translated as CASSLRIRGQITYNEQFF. The J gene is TRBJ2-1, the V gene TRBV27, with D possibly TRBD1 on 6 matching bases. Germline V gives CDR1 MNHEY, CDR2 SMNVEV (reference sequence). V gave up 2 bases and J gave up 2 bases, with 19 bases separating them. CDR3 size: 18 residues.

This chain connects TRBV11-2 to TRBJ2-1; possible D gene TRBD2, 5 bases. Germline V gene data show CDR1 as SGHAT and CDR2 as FQNNGV. Trimming took 2 bases from V and 9 from J, leaving 8 bases between them. The CDR3 length is 12 residues. The DNA of the CDR3 is TGTGCCAGCAGCTTACGCGCGGGTGAGCAGTTCTTC. Encoded protein: CASSLRAGEQFF.

The rearrangement joins TRBV2 to TRBJ2-1, with D uncertain. The germline gives CDR1 SNHLY, CDR2 FYNNEI. There are 13 residues in the CDR3. V lost 1 base, J lost 6 bases, and 7 bases lay in between. CDR3 coding DNA: TGTGCCAGCAGTGAAGGCGGAATCAATGAGCAGTTCTTC. Translating it yields CASSEGGINEQFF.

This clone was counted between two and nine times. This sequence joins TRBV27 and TRBJ1-5; 10 bases align to TRBD1. V dropped 5 bases and J dropped 6; count of bases not matched to a gene: 10. Germline V gene data show CDR1 as MNHEY and CDR2 as SMNVEV (reference sequence). The CDR3 totals 16 residues. The CDR3 nucleotides are TGTGCCAGCAGTACCGGGACAGGGGCCCCCGGTCAGCCCCAGCATTTT. It encodes CASSTGTGAPGQPQHF.

This clone occurred once. The rearrangement links TRBV2 to TRBJ2-7, with 7 bases aligning to TRBD2. The J segment lost 2 bases and the V segment lost 11 bases, leaving 12 bases of the junction unmatched. Looked up from germline, CDR1 is SNHLY and CDR2 is FYNNEI. The CDR3 contains 14 residues. CDR3 bases: TGTGCCTGGCCGAATAGCGGGTTTCCCTACGAGCAGTACTTC. This sequence encodes CAWPNSGFPYEQYF.